The rows below give T cell receptor beta chains drawn from one sample of a study of identical twins. TCRdb fed the 5' RACE reads into MiXCR, producing one record per CDR3 protein. This sample yields fewer than 500,000 distinct CDR3 sequences, of which roughly an eighth are seen a single time; about 1% belongs to the top ten. This sample also appeared in a second study, on yellow fever vaccine responses in identical twins.

The sequencing sample was made of CD4+ T cells sorted from blood. The receptors here all came from a woman aged 18 to 35 in good health. CDR3s include the opening cysteine and the closing phenylalanine or tryptophan. The D gene is left open where the match is weak. For some rows the clone size is stated as once, few or many, or as a class when expanded; others skip it.

abundance	j_gene	d_gene	v_gene	CDR3aa	CDR3nt
.	TRBJ2-4	.	TRBV20-1	CSARVPGVADLF	TGCAGTGCTAGAGTCCCCGGAGTAGCGGACCTCTTC
many	TRBJ2-5	.	TRBV27	CATWEAGAGKTQYF	TGTGCCACATGGGAGGCAGGGGCGGGGAAGACCCAGTACTTC
few	TRBJ1-1	TRBD1	TRBV6-1	CASSQTGAGTEAFF	TGTGCCAGCAGTCAGACAGGGGCGGGGACTGAAGCTTTCTTT
.	TRBJ2-7	TRBD2	TRBV4-3	CASSQTTSGRGYEQYF	TGCGCCAGCAGCCAAACAACTAGCGGGAGGGGCTACGAGCAGTACTTC
.	TRBJ2-7	.	TRBV7-2	CASSLLGQEPYYEQYF	TGTGCCAGCAGCTTATTAGGTCAGGAGCCGTACTACGAGCAGTACTTC
few	TRBJ2-2	.	TRBV6-1	CASSGGQKLTGELFF	TGTGCCAGCAGCGGGGGACAGAAGCTAACCGGGGAGCTGTTTTTT
.	TRBJ2-1	.	TRBV28	CASSLTASRHNEQFF	TGTGCCAGCAGTTTAACGGCTAGCAGACACAATGAGCAGTTCTTC
.	TRBJ2-2	.	TRBV10-1	CASSVHLTGELFF	TGCGCCAGCAGTGTACATCTCACCGGGGAGCTGTTTTTT
few	TRBJ2-7	TRBD1	TRBV29-1	CSKYGQGHPRNSYEQYF	TGCAGCAAATATGGACAGGGTCACCCTAGAAACTCCTACGAGCAGTACTTC
.	TRBJ2-1	TRBD1	TRBV4-1	CASSQLRDSLYNEQFF	TGCGCCAGCAGCCAGCTCCGGGACAGCTTATACAATGAGCAGTTCTTC
.	TRBJ2-1	TRBD2	TRBV5-1	CASSLSAGGPGEQFF	TGCGCCAGCAGCTTGTCGGCGGGGGGGCCTGGCGAGCAGTTCTTC
few	TRBJ2-1	TRBD2	TRBV11-2	CASSFPGGLAGGNKYNEQFF	TGTGCCAGCAGTTTCCCGGGAGGGCTAGCGGGAGGTAATAAGTACAATGAGCAGTTCTTC
.	TRBJ2-4	TRBD1	TRBV20-1	CCAITTGGKSKNIQYF	TGCTGTGCTATTACAACAGGGGGCAAGTCCAAAAACATTCAGTACTTC
.	TRBJ1-6	.	TRBV2	CASKSSASSYNSPLHF	TGTGCCAGCAAAAGCTCCGCCAGCTCCTATAATTCACCCCTCCACTTT